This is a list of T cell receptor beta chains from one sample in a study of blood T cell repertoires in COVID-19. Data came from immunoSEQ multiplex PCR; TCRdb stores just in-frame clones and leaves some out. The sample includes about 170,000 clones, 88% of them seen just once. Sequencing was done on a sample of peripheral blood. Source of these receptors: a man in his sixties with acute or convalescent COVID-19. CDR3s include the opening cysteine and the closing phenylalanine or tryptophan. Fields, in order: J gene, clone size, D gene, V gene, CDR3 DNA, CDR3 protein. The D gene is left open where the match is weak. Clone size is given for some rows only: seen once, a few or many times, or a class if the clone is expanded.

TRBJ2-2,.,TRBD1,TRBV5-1,TGCGCCAGCAGCTTCACAGGGGGAGATGGCGGGGAGCTGTTTTTT,CASSFTGGDGGELFF
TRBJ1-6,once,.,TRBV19,TGTGCCAGTAGTATGGTTCAGGGAGGGGCCTATAATTCACCCCTCCACTTT,CASSMVQGGAYNSPLHF
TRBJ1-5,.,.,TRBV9,TGTGCCAGCAGCGTACAGGATAATCAGCCCCAGCATTTT,CASSVQDNQPQHF
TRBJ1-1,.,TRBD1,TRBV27,TGTGCCAGCAGTGACAGGGGGCTCGATGAAGCTTTCTTT,CASSDRGLDEAFF
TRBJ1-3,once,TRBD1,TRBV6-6,TGTGCCAGCAGTTACTCAGGGGGCGCGGATGGAAACACCATATATTTT,CASSYSGGADGNTIYF
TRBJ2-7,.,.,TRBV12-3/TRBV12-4,TGTGCCAGCAGAGCACCAACCTCCTACGAGCAGTACTTC,CASRAPTSYEQYF
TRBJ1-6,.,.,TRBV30,TGTGCCGGCCTCTTTTCGGGGTCGATGAATTCACCCCTCCACTTT,CAGLFSGSMNSPLHF
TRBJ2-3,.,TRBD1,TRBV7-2,TGTGCCAGCAGTTTAGGGGGCCCAGATACGCAGTATTTT,CASSLGGPDTQYF
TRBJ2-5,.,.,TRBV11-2,TGTGCCAGCAGCTTAGATCCGGGGGAAGAGACCCAGTACTTC,CASSLDPGEETQYF
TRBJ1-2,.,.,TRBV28,TGTGCCAGCAGTGCCCCCCCGAGCGACTATGGCTACACCTTC,CASSAPPSDYGYTF
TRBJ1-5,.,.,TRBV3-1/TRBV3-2,TGTGCCAGCAGTCTCGGGATAAATCAGCCCCAGCATTTT,CASSLGINQPQHF
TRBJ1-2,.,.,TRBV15,TGTGCCACCAGCAGAGACAGGGAGGGTGGCTACACCTTC,CATSRDREGGYTF
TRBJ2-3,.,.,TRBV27,TGTGCCAGCAGTTTTGTTAGAGGGGATACGCAGTATTTT,CASSFVRGDTQYF
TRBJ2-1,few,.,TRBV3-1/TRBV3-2,TGTGCCAGCAGCCAAGGGGGAGATGAGCAGTTCTTC,CASSQGGDEQFF
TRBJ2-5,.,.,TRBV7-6,TGTGCCAGCAGACTAGGGCCAGGCAACCAAGAGACCCAGTACTTC,CASRLGPGNQETQYF
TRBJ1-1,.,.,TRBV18,TGTGCCAGCTCACCTTTCCTGACAGGGAACACTGAAGCTTTCTTT,CASSPFLTGNTEAFF
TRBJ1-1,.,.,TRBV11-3,TGTGCCAGCAGCTCGAATAACAGAGAGAACACTGAAGCTTTCTTT,CASSSNNRENTEAFF
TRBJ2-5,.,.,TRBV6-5,TGTGCCAGCAGCCGACGAGAGGGCCAAGAGACCCAGTACTTC,CASSRREGQETQYF
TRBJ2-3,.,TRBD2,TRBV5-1,TGCGCCAGCAGCCGGGGACTAGCTAAGGACACAGATACGCAGTATTTT,CASSRGLAKDTDTQYF
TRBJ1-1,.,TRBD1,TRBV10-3,TGTGCCATCAGTCTGACAGGGGAGGCTGAAGCTTTCTTT,CAISLTGEAEAFF
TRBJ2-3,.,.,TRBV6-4,TGTGCCAGCAGTGATCCCCCCGGTACGCAGTATTTT,CASSDPPGTQYF
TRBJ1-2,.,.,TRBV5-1,TGCGCCAGCAGCCTCCTTCAGGGGACCAACTATGGCTACACCTTC,CASSLLQGTNYGYTF
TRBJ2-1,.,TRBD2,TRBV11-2,TGTGCCAGCAGTAATCCAGCGGGAGCTTACAATGAGCAGTTCTTC,CASSNPAGAYNEQFF
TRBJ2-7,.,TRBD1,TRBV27,TGTGCCAGCAGTTTATCACCGGGGACAGGGTCCTCCTACGAGCAGTACTTC,CASSLSPGTGSSYEQYF
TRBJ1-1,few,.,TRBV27,TGTGCCAGCCTACACTTAAAGGGGTTGAACACTGAAGCTTTCTTT,CASLHLKGLNTEAFF
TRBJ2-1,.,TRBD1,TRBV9,TGTGCCAGCAGCGTAGCCACAGGGGTGTACAATGAGCAGTTCTTC,CASSVATGVYNEQFF
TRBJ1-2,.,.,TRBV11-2,TGTGCCAGCAGCCTCCGACAGGACCCTTTCTATGGCTACACCTTC,CASSLRQDPFYGYTF
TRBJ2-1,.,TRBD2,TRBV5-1,TGCGCCAGCAGTAACGGACTAGACAACAATGAGCAGTTCTTC,CASSNGLDNNEQFF
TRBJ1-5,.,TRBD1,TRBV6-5,TGTGCCAGCCGACAGGGGGCCAATCAGCCCCAGCATTTT,CASRQGANQPQHF
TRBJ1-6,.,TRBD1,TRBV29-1,TGCAGCGTCAAGGGGGACAGGGTGAATTCACCCCTCCACTTT,CSVKGDRVNSPLHF
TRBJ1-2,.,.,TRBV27,TGTGCCAGCAGTTTCGCAGGGGCTGGCTATGGCTACACCTTC,CASSFAGAGYGYTF
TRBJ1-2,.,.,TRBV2,TGTGCCAGCAGTGCTCACAGGGTTTCGGATCATGGCTACACCTTC,CASSAHRVSDHGYTF
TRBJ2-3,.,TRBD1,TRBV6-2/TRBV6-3,TGTGCCAGCAGCCGGGGACAGGTTGGAGCAGATACGCAGTATTTT,CASSRGQVGADTQYF
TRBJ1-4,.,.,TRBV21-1,TGTGCCAGCAGAGTACAGGGGGCTGCTGAAAAACTGTTTTTT,CASRVQGAAEKLFF
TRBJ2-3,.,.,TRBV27,TGTGCCAGCAGTTTCGGTGGCGGTACGCAGTATTTT,CASSFGGGTQYF
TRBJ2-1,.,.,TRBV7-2,TGTGCCAGCAGACCTCCGGGAGTAGCTACAAATGAGCAGTTCTTC,CASRPPGVATNEQFF
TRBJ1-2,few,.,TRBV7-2,TGTGCCAGCAGCTCCCCCGGGACTAAACTCTACACCTTC,CASSSPGTKLYTF
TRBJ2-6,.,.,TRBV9,TGTGCCAGCAGCCCAGGACTGTCGTATGGGGCCAACGTCCTGACTTTC,CASSPGLSYGANVLTF
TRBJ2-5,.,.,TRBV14,TGTGCCAGCAGCCAAGGCAGGGGATTACAAGAGACCCAGTACTTC,CASSQGRGLQETQYF
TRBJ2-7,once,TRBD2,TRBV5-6,TGTGCCAGCAGCTTGGCCGCACTAGCGGGAGGCGGCGAGCAGTACTTC,CASSLAALAGGGEQYF
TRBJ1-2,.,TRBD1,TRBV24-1,TGTGCCACCAGTCTGGGGGCAGGGGGAGACTATGGCTACACCTTC,CATSLGAGGDYGYTF
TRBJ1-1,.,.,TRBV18,TGTGCCAGCTCACCGGCCGGGAGAGGGACTGAAGCTTTCTTT,CASSPAGRGTEAFF
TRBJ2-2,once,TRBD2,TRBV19,TGTGCCAGTAGTATCGCCGGGACTAGGCTCACCGGGGAGCTGTTTTTT,CASSIAGTRLTGELFF